A selection of T cell receptor beta chains follows, all from one sample in a study of blood T cell repertoires in COVID-19. The table came from immunoSEQ multiplex PCR; TCRdb's copy has only in-frame clones and leaves some out. The sample contains approximately 200,000 clones, 88% of which appear only once. The sample was peripheral blood. The receptors come from a young man with active or convalescent COVID-19. Both conserved end residues are part of each CDR3. The D gene is left open where the match is weak. Where a row states a size, it is once, few, many or the class of an expanded clone; other rows omit it.

J,size,V,D,CDR3,DNA
TRBJ2-3,.,TRBV5-8,.,CASSLDRGSGTDTQYF,TGTGCCAGCAGCTTGGATCGAGGAAGCGGCACAGATACGCAGTATTTT
TRBJ2-1,once,TRBV27,TRBD2,CASSLPGLGSYNEQFF,TGTGCCAGCAGTTTACCGGGACTAGGCTCCTACAATGAGCAGTTCTTC
TRBJ2-3,.,TRBV4-3,.,CASSRLGSTFADTQYF,TGCGCCAGCAGCCGTCTCGGGAGTACATTCGCAGATACGCAGTATTTT
TRBJ2-2,.,TRBV12-5,.,CASGWRAGELFF,TGTGCTAGTGGTTGGAGGGCCGGGGAGCTGTTTTTT
TRBJ1-6,few,TRBV7-2,.,CASSPLGGVSSPLHF,TGTGCCAGCAGCCCGCTTGGGGGCGTCAGTTCACCCCTCCACTTT
TRBJ2-2,.,TRBV5-1,.,CASIPVSGNTGELFF,TGCGCCAGCATTCCCGTGAGTGGGAACACCGGGGAGCTGTTTTTT
TRBJ2-2,once,TRBV19,TRBD1,CASLDRVTGELFF,TGTGCCAGCCTGGACAGGGTCACCGGGGAGCTGTTTTTT
TRBJ2-3,.,TRBV5-1,.,CASRASGADTQYF,TGCGCCAGCCGCGCTTCAGGGGCAGATACGCAGTATTTT
TRBJ2-3,.,TRBV20-1,TRBD1,CSASKTGKDTQYF,TGCAGTGCTAGTAAGACAGGGAAAGATACGCAGTATTTT
TRBJ1-3,.,TRBV9,.,CASSVGGANSGNTIYF,TGTGCCAGCAGCGTGGGGGGAGCCAACTCTGGAAACACCATATATTTT
TRBJ2-5,.,TRBV19,.,CASSASSSGTQYF,TGTGCCAGTAGTGCCTCGAGTTCTGGGACCCAGTACTTC
TRBJ1-3,.,TRBV4-2,.,CASSQLQGALSGNTIYF,TGTGCCAGCAGCCAATTACAGGGTGCACTTTCTGGAAACACCATATATTTT
TRBJ1-3,.,TRBV10-2,.,CASSEPRNTIYF,TGCGCCAGCAGTGAGCCCAGAAACACCATATATTTT
TRBJ1-3,.,TRBV11-3,.,CASSLVAGPGNTIYF,TGTGCCAGCAGCTTAGTCGCAGGGCCGGGAAACACCATATATTTT
TRBJ1-2,.,TRBV27,.,CASSPLPQSDYGYTF,TGTGCCAGCAGTCCGCTTCCCCAGTCCGACTATGGCTACACCTTC
TRBJ2-1,.,TRBV7-9,TRBD2,CASSLPSGLYNEQFF,TGTGCCAGCAGCTTGCCTAGCGGGCTATACAATGAGCAGTTCTTC
TRBJ1-2,.,TRBV6-5,TRBD1,CASSYRDSYYGYTF,TGTGCCAGCAGTTACCGGGACAGTTATTATGGCTACACCTTC